These T cell receptor beta chains were read from a single sample in a study of blood T cell repertoires in COVID-19. Generated by immunoSEQ multiplex PCR, the TCRdb table keeps only in-frame clones and is missing some. The sample has roughly 160,000 clones; over 70% are singletons. Material: peripheral blood. All receptors derive from a woman aged 55-69 years with acute or convalescent COVID-19. The CDR3 runs from the conserved cysteine through the conserved F or W. The D gene is left open where the match is weak. Clone size appears in some rows only: once, few, many, or a class for an expanded clone.

D,J,size,V,DNA,CDR3
TRBD1,TRBJ1-2,.,TRBV5-4,TGTGCCAGCAGAAGGGACAGCTCTAACTATGGCTACACCTTC,CASRRDSSNYGYTF
.,TRBJ2-1,.,TRBV14,TGTGCCAGCAGCCGAATTCCTATTTCCTACAATGAGCAGTTCTTC,CASSRIPISYNEQFF
.,TRBJ1-1,.,TRBV9,TGTGCCAGCAGCCCCCGGACAGAGGTGGGTGAAGCTTTCTTT,CASSPRTEVGEAFF
TRBD2,TRBJ2-1,.,TRBV5-5,TGTGCCAGCAGCTCTGGGGTGGGGGGGAAACCCCCTGGCAATGAGCAGTTCTTC,CASSSGVGGKPPGNEQFF
.,TRBJ1-1,.,TRBV5-1,TGCGCCAGCAGCTTGGCCACAGGGAACACTGAAGCTTTCTTT,CASSLATGNTEAFF
TRBD1,TRBJ1-5,.,TRBV4-3,TGCGCCAGCAGCCAAGATGGGCAGGGGGTACGGCCCCAGCATTTT,CASSQDGQGVRPQHF
TRBD1,TRBJ1-3,.,TRBV5-1,TGCGCCAGCAGCCCAGACAGGGGGGCGACTGGAAACACCATATATTTT,CASSPDRGATGNTIYF
.,TRBJ1-4,.,TRBV19,TGTGCCAGTCATACAGGTCAATCAACTAATGAAAAACTGTTTTTT,CASHTGQSTNEKLFF
.,TRBJ2-7,.,TRBV20-1,TGCAGTGCAAGTCTAAGCTCCTACGAGCAGTACTTC,CSASLSSYEQYF
TRBD1,TRBJ1-1,once,TRBV19,TGTGCCAGTAGTGTCACCTGGGGGACAGGTGAAGCTTTCTTT,CASSVTWGTGEAFF
.,TRBJ1-1,.,TRBV29-1,TGCAGCGTTGAGAATCGGGGAGTGGACACTGAAGCTTTCTTT,CSVENRGVDTEAFF
TRBD1,TRBJ1-2,few,TRBV19,TGTGCCAGTGTTGAGAGGGGGCGATCACCTTATGGCTACACCTTC,CASVERGRSPYGYTF
.,TRBJ2-3,few,TRBV7-2,TGTGCCAGCAGCTCCACTCCGGGACACACCACAGATACGCAGTATTTT,CASSSTPGHTTDTQYF
TRBD1,TRBJ1-3,.,TRBV19,TGTGCCAGTAGTATAGGCCATGGACAGGGAACCTCTGGAAACACCATATATTTT,CASSIGHGQGTSGNTIYF
TRBD1,TRBJ1-3,.,TRBV9,TGTGCCAGCAGCTCCCGGGACAGGGCTGGAAACACCATATATTTT,CASSSRDRAGNTIYF
.,TRBJ1-5,.,TRBV28,TGTGCCAGCAGTATCCCCGGACAAGGGGTTCATCAGCCCCAGCATTTT,CASSIPGQGVHQPQHF
.,TRBJ2-2,.,TRBV19,TGTGCCAGTAGTAGGGGCACGAACACCGGGGAGCTGTTTTTT,CASSRGTNTGELFF
TRBD1,TRBJ1-2,.,TRBV7-2,TGTGCCAGCAGCTCGGGACAGGGAAACTATGGCTACACCTTC,CASSSGQGNYGYTF
.,TRBJ1-2,.,TRBV5-1,TGCGCCAGCAGCCGGGGAGCGGGAGGCAATAACTATGGCTACACCTTC,CASSRGAGGNNYGYTF
TRBD1,TRBJ1-6,.,TRBV3-1/TRBV3-2,TGTGCCAGCAGCCAAGAAGGACAGGGTGTTTCACCCCTCCACTTT,CASSQEGQGVSPLHF
.,TRBJ1-3,.,TRBV28,TGTGCCAGCAGTTTTGCCAGTACCTCTGGAAACACCATATATTTT,CASSFASTSGNTIYF
TRBD2,TRBJ2-3,.,TRBV5-1,TGCGCCAGCAGCCACGAGGCTAGCGGGGGGGCCACAGATACGCAGTATTTT,CASSHEASGGATDTQYF
.,TRBJ2-2,.,TRBV5-8,TGTGCCAGCAGCTTGGGGAGGAGGCACACCGGGGAGCTGTTTTTT,CASSLGRRHTGELFF
.,TRBJ1-5,once,TRBV9,TGTGCCAGCAGCCCAACAGAGAGCAATCAGCCCCAGCATTTT,CASSPTESNQPQHF
TRBD1,TRBJ2-2,.,TRBV6-4,TGTGCCAGCAGTCAGGGGGCCGGGGAGCTGTTTTTT,CASSQGAGELFF
TRBD2,TRBJ2-1,.,TRBV7-2,TGTGCCAGCAGCTTAGCGGGCCTGACTAGCGGGGGGACCAATGAGCAGTTCTTC,CASSLAGLTSGGTNEQFF
TRBD1,TRBJ1-4,.,TRBV7-8,TGTGCCAGCAGGCCACAGGGGGCGGGGGAAAAACTGTTTTTT,CASRPQGAGEKLFF
TRBD2,TRBJ2-2,.,TRBV5-6,TGTGCCAGCAGCTTGGAGACTAGCTGGAACACCGGGGAGCTGTTTTTT,CASSLETSWNTGELFF
TRBD2,TRBJ2-1,.,TRBV6-1,TGTGCCAGCAGTGCCTGGCCGGGGGGAAAATACAATGAGCAGTTCTTC,CASSAWPGGKYNEQFF
.,TRBJ2-2,.,TRBV11-2,TGTGCCAGCACGAACTCGAACACCGGGGAGCTGTTTTTT,CASTNSNTGELFF
TRBD2,TRBJ2-1,.,TRBV3-1/TRBV3-2,TGTGCCAGCAGCCAAGCCCCGACTAGCCTGGTTGGCAATGAGCAGTTCTTC,CASSQAPTSLVGNEQFF
TRBD1,TRBJ1-3,.,TRBV24-1,TGTGCCACCAGTGATCCTCTTGGACAGGGAGAAGGAAACACCATATATTTT,CATSDPLGQGEGNTIYF